The rows below give T cell receptor beta chains drawn from one sample of a study of blood T cell repertoires in COVID-19. Here immunoSEQ multiplex PCR was the method, and the copy in TCRdb shows in-frame clones only, minus some. The sample lists some 160,000 clones, about 80% seen once, with roughly 13% in the top ten. Source material: peripheral blood. The receptors originated from a man between 70 and 80 years old who had recovered from COVID-19. CDR3s include the opening cysteine and the closing phenylalanine or tryptophan. The D gene is left open where the match is weak. Not all rows give a size; the values are once, few, many and, for expanded clones, a class.

cdr3_aa | cdr3_nt | d_call | j_call | v_call | clone_size
CASSPPGQGPNEKLFF | TGTGCCAGCTCACCCCCGGGACAGGGGCCGAATGAAAAACTGTTTTTT | TRBD1 | TRBJ1-4 | TRBV18 | .
CASSIVQGANYGYTF | TGTGCCAGTAGTATAGTTCAGGGGGCTAACTATGGCTACACCTTC | TRBD1 | TRBJ1-2 | TRBV19 | .
CASSQNPMGQLEAFF | TGCGCCAGCAGCCAGAACCCCATGGGACAGCTTGAAGCTTTCTTT | TRBD1 | TRBJ1-1 | TRBV4-3 | .
CASSPYMWGDREKLFF | TGTGCCAGCAGCCCCTACATGTGGGGGGACCGGGAAAAACTGTTTTTT | . | TRBJ1-4 | TRBV3-1/TRBV3-2 | .
CASSLGLPGLAGAGGLYTQYF | TGCGCCAGCAGCTTGGGACTTCCGGGACTAGCGGGAGCCGGCGGTTTGTATACGCAGTATTTT | TRBD2 | TRBJ2-3 | TRBV5-1 | .
CASSEVLSTGELFF | TGTGCCAGCAGTGAAGTGTTGTCGACCGGGGAGCTGTTTTTT | . | TRBJ2-2 | TRBV6-1 | .
CASSLDWNSGPNNF | TGTGCCAGCAGCTTAGATTGGAATAGCGGCCCTAATAACTTC | . | TRBJ2-7 | TRBV7-2 | .
CASSSGTGYTEAFF | TGTGCCAGCAGTTCGGGCACAGGGTACACTGAAGCTTTCTTT | . | TRBJ1-1 | TRBV28 | .
CASSSPAGTEAFF | TGTGCCAGCAGCTCCCCCGCGGGTACTGAAGCTTTCTTT | . | TRBJ1-1 | TRBV7-8 | once
CASSHPGGGVDEQFF | TGCGCCAGCAGCCACCCCGGTGGAGGGGTGGATGAGCAGTTCTTC | . | TRBJ2-1 | TRBV4-1 | .
CSVDAGLGQGGVNEQFF | TGCAGCGTTGATGCGGGGCTGGGACAGGGGGGTGTCAATGAGCAGTTCTTC | TRBD1 | TRBJ2-1 | TRBV29-1 | .
CASSANPGQGDQPQHF | TGCGCCAGCAGCGCAAACCCGGGACAGGGCGATCAGCCCCAGCATTTT | TRBD1 | TRBJ1-5 | TRBV5-1 | .
CASSLAGLAGQETQYF | TGTGCCAGCAGCTTAGCGGGACTAGCGGGACAAGAGACCCAGTACTTC | TRBD2 | TRBJ2-5 | TRBV7-6 | .
CASSLLANPTNEKLFF | TGTGCCAGCAGTTTATTGGCCAACCCAACTAATGAAAAACTGTTTTTT | . | TRBJ1-4 | TRBV27 | .
CASSPFPRGRGTGELFF | TGTGCCAGCAGCCCTTTTCCCAGGGGGCGCGGCACCGGGGAGCTGTTTTTT | TRBD1 | TRBJ2-2 | TRBV5-4 | .
CASSRNREVGYNEQFF | TGTGCCAGTAGCAGGAATAGGGAGGTAGGGTACAATGAGCAGTTCTTC | . | TRBJ2-1 | TRBV19 | .
CASSQGTTTTNEKLFF | TGTGCCAGCAGCCAAGGGACAACTACTACTAATGAAAAACTGTTTTTT | . | TRBJ1-4 | TRBV3-1/TRBV3-2 | .